Here is one TCR beta chain with its context. The sample originates from a study of blood T cell repertoires in COVID-19. Study context: From the United States, Italy and Spain came samples of acute and convalescent COVID-19.

Assay used: immunoSEQ multiplex PCR; TCRdb lists only in-frame clones, some missing. The table shows fewer than 200,000 clones, with around four fifths occurring only once. Seattle's cohort entered during active infection and was followed longitudinally. This receptor was taken from a woman older than 75 with COVID-19, enrolled during active disease. Sequencing was done on a sample of peripheral blood.

The CDR3 is CASSLLAGVHEQYF. The CDR3 DNA reads as TGTGCCAGCAGTTTGCTAGCGGGAGTTCACGAGCAGTACTTC. This chain connects TRBV6-2 or TRBV6-3 to TRBJ2-7, with 10 bases that match TRBD2. Germline lookup yields CDR1 MNHEY and CDR2 SVGEGT. The CDR3 is 14 amino acids. With V trimmed by 4 bases and J by 5 bases, 5 bases remained unmatched.